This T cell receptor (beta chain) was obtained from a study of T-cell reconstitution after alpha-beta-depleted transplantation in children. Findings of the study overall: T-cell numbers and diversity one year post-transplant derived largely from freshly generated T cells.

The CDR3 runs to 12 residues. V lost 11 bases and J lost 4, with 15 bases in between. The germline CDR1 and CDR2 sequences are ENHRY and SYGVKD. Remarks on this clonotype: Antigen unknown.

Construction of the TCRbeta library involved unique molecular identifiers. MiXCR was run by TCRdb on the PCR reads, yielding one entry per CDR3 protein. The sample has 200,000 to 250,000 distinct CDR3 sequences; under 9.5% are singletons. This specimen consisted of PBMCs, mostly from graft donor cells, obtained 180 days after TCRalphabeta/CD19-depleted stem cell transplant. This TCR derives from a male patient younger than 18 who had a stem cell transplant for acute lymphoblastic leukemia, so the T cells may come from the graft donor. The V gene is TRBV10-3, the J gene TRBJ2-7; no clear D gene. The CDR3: CASRARTYEQYF. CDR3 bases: TGTGCCTCACGAGCGAGAACATACGAGCAGTACTTC.